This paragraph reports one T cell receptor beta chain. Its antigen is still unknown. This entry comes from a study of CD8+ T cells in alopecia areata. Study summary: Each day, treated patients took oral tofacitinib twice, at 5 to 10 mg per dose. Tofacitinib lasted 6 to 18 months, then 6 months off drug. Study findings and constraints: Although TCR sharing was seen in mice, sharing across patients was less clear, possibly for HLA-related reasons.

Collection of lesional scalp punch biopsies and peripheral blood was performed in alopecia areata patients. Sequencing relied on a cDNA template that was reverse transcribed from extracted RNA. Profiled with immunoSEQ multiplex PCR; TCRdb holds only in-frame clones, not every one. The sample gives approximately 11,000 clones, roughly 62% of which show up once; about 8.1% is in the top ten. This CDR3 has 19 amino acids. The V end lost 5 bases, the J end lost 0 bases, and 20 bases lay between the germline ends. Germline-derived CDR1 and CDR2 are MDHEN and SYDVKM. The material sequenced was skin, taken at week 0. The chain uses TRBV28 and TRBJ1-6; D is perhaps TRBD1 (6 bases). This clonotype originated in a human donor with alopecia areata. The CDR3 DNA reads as TGTGCCAGCAGTGTCGATCGGGGGCGGTCCAGCTCCTATAATTCACCCCTCCACTTT. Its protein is CASSVDRGRSSSYNSPLHF.